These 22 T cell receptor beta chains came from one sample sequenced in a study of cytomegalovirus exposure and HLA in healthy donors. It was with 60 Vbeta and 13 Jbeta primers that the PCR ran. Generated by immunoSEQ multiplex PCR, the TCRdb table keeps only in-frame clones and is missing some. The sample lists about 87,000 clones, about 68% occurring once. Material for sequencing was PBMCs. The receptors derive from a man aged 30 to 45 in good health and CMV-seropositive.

CDR3 nucleotides: TGTGCCAGCAGCCCGGGACAACAAGAGACCCAGTACTTC. Encoded protein: CASSPGQQETQYF. This sequence joins TRBV14 and TRBJ2-5; perhaps TRBD1 as D (6 bases). Germline V gene lookup returns CDR1 SGHDN and CDR2 FVKESK. Trimming shortened V by 4 bases and J by 2 bases, and 8 bases separated the two germline ends. The CDR3 is 13 amino acids.

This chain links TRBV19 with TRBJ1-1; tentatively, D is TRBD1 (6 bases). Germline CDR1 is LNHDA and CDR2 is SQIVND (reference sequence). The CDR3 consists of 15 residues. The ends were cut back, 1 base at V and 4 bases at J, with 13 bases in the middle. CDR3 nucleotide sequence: TGTGCCAGTAGTATAGTTGGGGGCGCGGGCACTGAAGCTTTCTTT. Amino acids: CASSIVGGAGTEAFF.

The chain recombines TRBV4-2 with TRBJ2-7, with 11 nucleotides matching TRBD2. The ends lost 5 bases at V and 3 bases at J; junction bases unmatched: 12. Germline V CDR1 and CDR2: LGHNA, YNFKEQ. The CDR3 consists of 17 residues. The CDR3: CASSARGLAGGIYEQYF. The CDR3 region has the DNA TGTGCCAGCAGCGCTCGGGGTCTAGCGGGGGGAATCTACGAGCAGTACTTC.

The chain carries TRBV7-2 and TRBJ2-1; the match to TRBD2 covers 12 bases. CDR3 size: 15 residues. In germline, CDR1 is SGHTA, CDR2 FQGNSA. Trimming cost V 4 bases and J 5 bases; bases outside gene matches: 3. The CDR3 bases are TGTGCCAGCAGCTCGACTAGCGGGAGTAACAATGAGCAGTTCTTC. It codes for CASSSTSGSNNEQFF. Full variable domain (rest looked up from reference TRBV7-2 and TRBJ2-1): GAGVSQSPSNKVTEKGKDVELRCDPISGHTALYWYRQSLGQGLEFLIYFQGNSAPDKSGLPSDRFSAERTGGSVSTLTIQRTQQEDSAVYLCASSSTSGSNNEQFFGPGTRLTVL.

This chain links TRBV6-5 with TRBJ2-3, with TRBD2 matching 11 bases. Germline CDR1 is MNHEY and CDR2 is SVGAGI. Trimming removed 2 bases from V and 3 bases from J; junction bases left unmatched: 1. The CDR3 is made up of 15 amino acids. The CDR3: CASSYLAGGTDTQYF. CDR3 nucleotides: TGTGCCAGCAGTTACCTAGCGGGGGGTACAGATACGCAGTATTTT.

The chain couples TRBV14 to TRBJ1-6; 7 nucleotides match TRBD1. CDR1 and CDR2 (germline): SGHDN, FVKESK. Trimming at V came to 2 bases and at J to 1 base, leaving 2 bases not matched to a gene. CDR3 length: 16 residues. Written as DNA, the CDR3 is TGTGCCAGCAGCCAACACAGGGGTTCCTATAATTCACCCCTCCACTTT. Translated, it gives CASSQHRGSYNSPLHF.

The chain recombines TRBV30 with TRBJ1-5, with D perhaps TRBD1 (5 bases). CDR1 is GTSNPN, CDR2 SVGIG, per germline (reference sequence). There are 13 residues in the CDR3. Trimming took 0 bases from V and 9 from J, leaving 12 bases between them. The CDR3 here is CAWSVGGSGPQHF. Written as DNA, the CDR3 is TGTGCCTGGAGTGTTGGGGGGTCGGGGCCCCAGCATTTT.

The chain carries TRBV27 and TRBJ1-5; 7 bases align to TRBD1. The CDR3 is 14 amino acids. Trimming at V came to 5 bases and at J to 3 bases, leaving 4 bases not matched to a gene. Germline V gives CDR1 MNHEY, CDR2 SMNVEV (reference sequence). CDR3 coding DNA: TGTGCCAGCAGTCGGGACAGACTCAATCAGCCCCAGCATTTT. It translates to CASSRDRLNQPQHF.

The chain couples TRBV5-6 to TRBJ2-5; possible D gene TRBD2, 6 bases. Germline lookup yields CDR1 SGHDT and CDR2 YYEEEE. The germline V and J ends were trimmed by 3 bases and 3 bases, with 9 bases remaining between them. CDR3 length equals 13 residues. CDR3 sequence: CASSSGTEETQYF. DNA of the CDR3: TGTGCCAGCAGCTCCGGGACTGAAGAGACCCAGTACTTC.

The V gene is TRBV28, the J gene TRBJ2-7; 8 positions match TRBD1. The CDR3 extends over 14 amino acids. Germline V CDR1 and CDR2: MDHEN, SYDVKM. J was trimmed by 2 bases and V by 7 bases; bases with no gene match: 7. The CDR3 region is CASTPGQVTYEQYF. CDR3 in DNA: TGTGCCAGCACCCCGGGACAGGTGACCTACGAGCAGTACTTC.

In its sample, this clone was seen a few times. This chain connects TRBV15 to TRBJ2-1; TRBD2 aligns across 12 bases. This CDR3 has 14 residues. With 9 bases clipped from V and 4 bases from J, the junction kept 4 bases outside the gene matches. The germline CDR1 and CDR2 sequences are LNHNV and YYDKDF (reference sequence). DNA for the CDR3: TGTGCCACTTTAGGACTAGCGGGATACAATGAGCAGTTCTTC. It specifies CATLGLAGYNEQFF.

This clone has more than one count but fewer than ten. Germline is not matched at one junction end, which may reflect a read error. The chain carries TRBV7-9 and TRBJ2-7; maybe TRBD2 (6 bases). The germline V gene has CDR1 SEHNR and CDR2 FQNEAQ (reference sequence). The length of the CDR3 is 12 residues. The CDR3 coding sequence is TGTTCCAGCAGCTTAGAGACTAGCGAGCAGTACTTC. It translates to CSSSLETSEQYF. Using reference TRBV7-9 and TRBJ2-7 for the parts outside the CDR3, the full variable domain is DTGVSQNPRHKITKRGQNVTFRCDPISEHNRLYWYRQTLGQGPEFLTYFQNEAQLEKSRLLSDRFSAERPKGSFSTLEIQRTEQGDSAMYLCSSSLETSEQYFGPGTRLTVT.

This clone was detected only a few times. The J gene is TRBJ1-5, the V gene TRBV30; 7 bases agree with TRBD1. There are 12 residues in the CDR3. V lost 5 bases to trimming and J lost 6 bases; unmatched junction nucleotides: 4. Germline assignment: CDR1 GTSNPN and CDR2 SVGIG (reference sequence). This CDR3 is CAWDRDRQPQHF. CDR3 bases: TGTGCCTGGGACAGGGATCGTCAGCCCCAGCATTTT.

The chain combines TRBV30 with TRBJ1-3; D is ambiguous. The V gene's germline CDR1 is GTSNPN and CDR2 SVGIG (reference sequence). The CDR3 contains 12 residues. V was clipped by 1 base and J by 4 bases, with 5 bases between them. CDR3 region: CAWSESGNTIYF. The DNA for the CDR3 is TGTGCCTGGAGTGAGAGCGGAAACACCATATATTTT. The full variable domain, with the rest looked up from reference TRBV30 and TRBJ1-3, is SQTIHQWPATLVQPVGSPLSLECTVEGTSNPNLYWYRQAAGRGLQLLFYSVGIGQISSEVPQNLSASRPQDRQFILSSKKLLLSDSGFYLCAWSESGNTIYFGEGSWLTVV.

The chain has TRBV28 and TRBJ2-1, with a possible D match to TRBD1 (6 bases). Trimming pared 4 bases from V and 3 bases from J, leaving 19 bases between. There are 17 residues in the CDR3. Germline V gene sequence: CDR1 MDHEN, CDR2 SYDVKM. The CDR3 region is CASSSTTGTRIYNEQFF. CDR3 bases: TGTGCCAGCAGTTCAACGACAGGAACTAGGATCTACAATGAGCAGTTCTTC.

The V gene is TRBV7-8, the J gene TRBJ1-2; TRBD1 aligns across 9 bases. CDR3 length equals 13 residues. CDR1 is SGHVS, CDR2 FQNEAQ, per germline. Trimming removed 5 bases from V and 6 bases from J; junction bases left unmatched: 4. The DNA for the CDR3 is TGTGCCAGCAGCCCGGGGGACAGGGATGGCTACACCTTC. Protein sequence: CASSPGDRDGYTF. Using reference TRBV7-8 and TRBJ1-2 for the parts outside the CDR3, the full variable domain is GAGVSQSPRYKVAKRGQDVALRCDPISGHVSLFWYQQALGQGPEFLTYFQNEAQLDKSGLPSDRFFAERPEGSVSTLKIQRTQQEDSAVYLCASSPGDRDGYTFGSGTRLTVV.

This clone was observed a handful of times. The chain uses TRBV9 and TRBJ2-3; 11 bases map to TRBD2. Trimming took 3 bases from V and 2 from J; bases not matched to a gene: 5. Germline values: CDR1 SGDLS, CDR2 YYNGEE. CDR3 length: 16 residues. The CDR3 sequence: CASSASTSGVTDTQYF. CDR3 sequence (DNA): TGTGCCAGCAGCGCTTCGACTAGCGGGGTCACAGATACGCAGTATTTT.

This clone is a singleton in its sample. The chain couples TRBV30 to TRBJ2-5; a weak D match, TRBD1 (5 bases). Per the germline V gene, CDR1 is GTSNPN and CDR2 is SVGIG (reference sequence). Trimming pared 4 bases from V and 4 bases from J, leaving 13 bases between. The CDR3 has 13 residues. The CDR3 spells CAWIQGPGETQYF. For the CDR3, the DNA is TGTGCCTGGATTCAGGGTCCCGGAGAGACCCAGTACTTC.

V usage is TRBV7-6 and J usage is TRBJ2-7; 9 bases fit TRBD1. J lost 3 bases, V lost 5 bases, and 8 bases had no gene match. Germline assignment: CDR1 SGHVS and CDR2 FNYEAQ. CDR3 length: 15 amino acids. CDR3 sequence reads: CASSAAPGQGYEQYF. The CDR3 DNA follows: TGTGCCAGCAGCGCCGCCCCGGGACAGGGCTACGAGCAGTACTTC.

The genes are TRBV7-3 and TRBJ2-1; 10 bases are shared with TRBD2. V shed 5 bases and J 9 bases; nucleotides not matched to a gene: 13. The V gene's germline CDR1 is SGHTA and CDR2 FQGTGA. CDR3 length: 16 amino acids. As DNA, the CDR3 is TGTGCCAGCAGCCAGCTTTTGGGGACTAGCGTTAGTGAGCAGTTCTTC. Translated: CASSQLLGTSVSEQFF.

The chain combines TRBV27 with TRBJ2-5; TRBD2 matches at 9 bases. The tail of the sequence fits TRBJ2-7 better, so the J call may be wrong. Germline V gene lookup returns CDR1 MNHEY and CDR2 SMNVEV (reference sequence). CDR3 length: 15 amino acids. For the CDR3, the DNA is TGTGCCAGCAGCGTAGGGACTAGCCCTAGATACGAGCAGTACTTC. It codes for CASSVGTSPRYEQYF.

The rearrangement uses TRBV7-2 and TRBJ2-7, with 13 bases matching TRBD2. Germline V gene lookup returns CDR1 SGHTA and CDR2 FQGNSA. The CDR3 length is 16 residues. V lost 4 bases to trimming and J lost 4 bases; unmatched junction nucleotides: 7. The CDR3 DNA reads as TGTGCCAGCAGCTGGACTAGCGGGAGCAAGTTGTACGAGCAGTACTTC. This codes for CASSWTSGSKLYEQYF.